The table lists the clone carrying this T cell receptor beta chain with a few counts. Its target is not known. Trimming took 1 base from V and 2 from J, leaving 12 bases between them. The length of the CDR3 is 15 residues. Germline CDR1 and CDR2: MNHEY and SMNVEV (reference sequence). The sample comes from a study of response to subunit inactivated influenza vaccine. Broader study findings: The authors suggested that few new T cells are recruited per seasonal influenza vaccination.

TCRdb processed the RT-PCR reads anew with MiXCR; each CDR3 protein has one entry. The data hold 500,000 to 550,000 distinct CDR3 sequences, with 7.6% observed a single time. The sequence came from a man aged 50 to 69 who received an inactivated influenza vaccine. The chain uses TRBV27 and TRBJ2-7, with D unresolved. The sample here was PBMCs from blood, taken about 24 months after vaccination. In DNA form, the CDR3 reads TGTGCCAGCAGTTTATTAAGTGGGAATCCCTACGAGCAGTACTTC. It yields the protein CASSLLSGNPYEQYF.